This T cell receptor (beta chain) was identified during a study of T cell responses to AZD1222 COVID-19 vaccine. Assay: immunoSEQ multiplex PCR; the TCRdb copy retains only in-frame clones and omits some. The sample shows roughly 80,000 clones, about 89% of them seen only once. Worth noting for this clone: Its antigen is unidentified.

The CDR3 is 14 amino acids. Germline lookup yields CDR1 LNHDA and CDR2 SQIVND (reference sequence). V was clipped by 4 bases and J by 2 bases, with 11 bases between them. The study's findings and limits: Repertoire sampling occurred only after the peak T cell response. Elevations in Spike-specific TCR breadth and depth followed administration of two AZD1222 doses. Females outnumbered males among donors, who were mostly white British; clonal diversity was possibly underestimated. Within unmutated variant regions lay the reported targets of nearly half of spike-specific TCRs.

The TCR originated in an adult in good health. The specimen comprised peripheral blood, sampled on day 0 of MenACWY control vaccination. The chain couples TRBV19 to TRBJ2-5; D is undetermined. The CDR3 region has the DNA TGTGCCAGTAGTACCTTATTGGGACAAGAGACCCAGTACTTC. Residues: CASSTLLGQETQYF.